The 20 T cell receptor beta chains below all came from one sample that was sequenced in a study of T-cell reconstitution after alpha-beta-depleted transplantation in children. Library preparation (for TCRbeta) was performed with unique molecular identifiers. TCRdb reprocessed the PCR reads with MiXCR, giving one entry per CDR3 protein. This table has around 530,000 distinct CDR3 sequences, 30% to 35% appearing once. Sequencing was performed on PBMCs from the stem cell graft donor, taken from the stem cell graft. The receptors come from a human donor who donated a stem cell graft to a child with aplastic anemia.

The chain has TRBV4-3 and TRBJ1-2, with D maybe TRBD1 (6 bases). V was trimmed by 4 bases and J by 3 bases, leaving 15 bases between them. CDR3 length: 15 amino acids. Looked up from germline, CDR1 is LGHNA and CDR2 is YSLEER. Here the CDR3 DNA reads TGCGCCAGCAGCCCTGGGACACAGGCTTACTATGGCTACACCTTC. Amino acids: CASSPGTQAYYGYTF.

This clonotype was recorded a few times. The rearrangement links TRBV27 to TRBJ2-7; D not resolved. Germline V lookup: CDR1 MNHEY, CDR2 SMNVEV (reference sequence). The CDR3 has 13 residues. V dropped 3 bases and J dropped 3 bases, with 9 bases sitting between them. The DNA for the CDR3 is TGTGCCAGCAGTTTGGGCTGGGACTACGAGCAGTACTTC. Amino acid sequence: CASSLGWDYEQYF.

This clonotype has more than one count but fewer than ten. The chain employs TRBV20-1 and TRBJ2-2; 8 bases align to TRBD1. Germline V CDR1 and CDR2: DFQATT, SNEGSKA (reference sequence). The CDR3 sequence is 12 residues long. After removal of 5 bases from V and 4 bases from J, the junction contained 0 bases not matched to a gene. The CDR3 DNA follows: TGCAGTGCTGGGACAGGCACCGGGGAGCTGTTTTTT. Its translation is CSAGTGTGELFF.

This clonotype has just a few counts. This CDR3 is CATSRGGEQPQHF. The CDR3 DNA is TGTGCCACCAGCAGAGGAGGGGAGCAGCCCCAGCATTTT. The V and J genes are TRBV15 and TRBJ1-5, with a tentative D call TRBD1 (5 bases). Germline CDR1 is LNHNV and CDR2 is YYDKDF (reference sequence). This CDR3 is built from 13 residues. Trimming stripped 1 base from V and 7 bases from J, with 8 bases between. The full variable domain, its missing parts supplied by reference TRBV15 and TRBJ1-5, is DAMVIQNPRYQVTQFGKPVTLSCSQTLNHNVMYWYQQKSSQAPKLLFHYYDKDFNNEADTPDNFQSRRPNTSFCFLDIRSPGLGDTAMYLCATSRGGEQPQHFGDGTRLSIL.

As for this clonotype: The germline gene is not matched at one end of the junction; a read error may be the cause. The J gene is TRBJ2-3, the V gene TRBV6-2 or TRBV6-3, with 11 bases lining up with TRBD2. Germline CDR1 MNHEY, CDR2 SVGEGT. CDR3 length equals 17 residues. The CDR3 sequence: CASNYSGTSGVTDTQYF. In DNA, the CDR3 is TGTGCCAGCAATTACTCGGGGACTAGCGGAGTCACAGATACGCAGTATTTT.

The chain combines TRBV6-5 with TRBJ1-1; no clear D. Germline V gene data show CDR1 as MNHEY and CDR2 as SVGAGI. The V end was cut by 2 bases, the J end by 1 base, with 8 bases between. The CDR3 totals 14 residues. This chain's CDR3 is CASSYQTPNTEAFF. CDR3 DNA: TGTGCCAGCAGTTACCAAACACCGAACACTGAAGCTTTCTTT.

The chain couples TRBV6-5 to TRBJ2-2; tentatively, D is TRBD1 (6 bases). The V gene's germline CDR1 is MNHEY and CDR2 SVGAGI. The CDR3 is 14 residues long. V shed 4 bases and J shed 5 bases, with 11 bases lying between them. CDR3 DNA: TGTGCCAGCAGTTTCGGACAGAATACCGGGGAGCTGTTTTTT. It yields the protein CASSFGQNTGELFF.

This chain links TRBV28 with TRBJ1-1; no clear D gene. With 4 bases removed from V and 1 base from J, the gap between germline ends came to 7 bases. This CDR3 is built from 13 residues. Germline loops: CDR1 MDHEN, CDR2 SYDVKM. The CDR3: CASSSWPNTEAFF. CDR3 DNA: TGTGCCAGCAGTTCGTGGCCGAACACTGAAGCTTTCTTT. Filled out from reference TRBV28 and TRBJ1-1, the complete variable domain reads DVKVTQSSRYLVKRTGEKVFLECVQDMDHENMFWYRQDPGLGLRLIYFSYDVKMKEKGDIPEGYSVSREKKERFSLILESASTNQTSMYLCASSSWPNTEAFFGQGTRLTVV.

The chain has TRBV27 and TRBJ2-1; 10 positions agree with TRBD2. After removal of 3 bases from V and 5 bases from J, the junction contained 13 bases not matched to a gene. CDR1 is MNHEY, CDR2 SMNVEV, per germline (reference sequence). The CDR3 consists of 18 residues. The CDR3 sequence is CASSFGRSGRPLHNEQFF. The DNA of the CDR3 is TGTGCCAGCAGTTTTGGCCGTAGCGGGAGGCCCCTTCACAATGAGCAGTTCTTC.

This clonotype was recorded a few times. The chain links TRBV11-2 to TRBJ1-2; possible D gene TRBD1, 6 bases. The germline gives CDR1 SGHAT, CDR2 FQNNGV. V gave up 1 base and J gave up 7 bases, with 13 bases separating them. The CDR3 has 14 amino acids. The CDR3 region has the DNA TGTGCCAGCAGCTTAGTCGAACAGGGAGGTGGCTACACCTTC. Translation: CASSLVEQGGGYTF.

J is TRBJ2-3 and V is TRBV20-1, with TRBD2 matching 14 bases. Germline V CDR1 and CDR2: DFQATT, SNEGSKA (reference sequence). Trimming cost V 5 bases and J 5 bases; bases outside gene matches: 12. The CDR3 is 17 residues long. The CDR3 here is CSALDGGLAGVRDTQYF. The DNA of the CDR3 is TGCAGTGCTCTAGATGGGGGACTAGCGGGAGTGCGAGATACGCAGTATTTT.

The J gene is TRBJ2-5, the V gene TRBV7-6; weak D call: TRBD1 (6 bases). CDR3 length: 13 residues. The V gene lost 2 bases and the J gene lost 6 bases, with 10 bases spanning the gap. Germline V gene lookup returns CDR1 SGHVS and CDR2 FNYEAQ. This CDR3 reads CASSLTGQKTQYF. CDR3 DNA: TGTGCCAGCAGCTTAACAGGGCAGAAGACCCAGTACTTC. The full variable domain, its missing parts supplied by reference TRBV7-6 and TRBJ2-5, is GAGVSQSPRYKVTKRGQDVALRCDPISGHVSLYWYRQALGQGPEFLTYFNYEAQQDKSGLPNDRFSAERPEGSISTLTIQRTEQRDSAMYRCASSLTGQKTQYFGPGTRLLVL.

This clonotype has more than one count but fewer than ten. The chain uses TRBV15 and TRBJ1-1; D call uncertain. Germline loops: CDR1 LNHNV, CDR2 YYDKDF (reference sequence). V lost 4 bases and J lost 3, with 6 bases in between. There are 12 residues in the CDR3. The DNA for the CDR3 is TGTGCCACCAGCATCAGGTACACTGAAGCTTTCTTT. It specifies CATSIRYTEAFF.

This clonotype has ten or more counts. The chain combines TRBV20-1 with TRBJ2-3; no clear D gene. V lost 0 bases to trimming and J lost 6 bases, with 4 bases between them. Germline loops: CDR1 DFQATT, CDR2 SNEGSKA (reference sequence). CDR3 length: 11 amino acids. CDR3 DNA: TGCAGTGCTAGAGATCGGGATACGCAGTATTTT. Translating gives CSARDRDTQYF.

The chain couples TRBV5-6 to TRBJ1-1; TRBD1 is a possible D gene (6 bases). V lost 2 bases, J lost 0 bases, and 11 bases lay in between. Per the germline V gene, CDR1 is SGHDT and CDR2 is YYEEEE. The CDR3 runs 15 residues. The CDR3 is CASSFSRQVNTEAFF. CDR3 coding DNA: TGTGCCAGCAGCTTTTCGAGACAGGTGAACACTGAAGCTTTCTTT.

This chain connects TRBV7-9 to TRBJ1-4; D is unclear. V dropped 5 bases and J dropped 4 bases, with 11 bases sitting between them. The CDR3 length is 14 residues. In germline, CDR1 is SEHNR, CDR2 FQNEAQ (reference sequence). CDR3 region: CASSLGSFNEKLFF. The CDR3 nucleotides are TGTGCCAGCAGCCTCGGGTCCTTTAATGAAAAACTGTTTTTT.

The chain links TRBV20-1 to TRBJ1-1; the D gene is possibly TRBD1 (6 bases). The CDR3 has 14 residues. Trimming stripped 6 bases from V and 0 bases from J, with 14 bases between. From germline, CDR1 is DFQATT and CDR2 SNEGSKA (reference sequence). This CDR3 is CSATRGVLNTEAFF. The CDR3 DNA reads TGCAGTGCCACAAGGGGGGTCTTGAACACTGAAGCTTTCTTT.

The chain joins TRBV12-3 or TRBV12-4 to TRBJ2-1; no definite D call. V was cut by 0 bases and J by 9 bases, with 9 bases left in between. The CDR3 extends over 13 amino acids. The DNA for the CDR3 is TGTGCCAGCAGTTTAGCGATAAGAAGTGAGCAGTTCTTC. Protein product: CASSLAIRSEQFF.

The chain uses TRBV12-3 or TRBV12-4 and TRBJ2-5; D ambiguous. V was shortened by 3 bases and J by 4 bases, with 12 bases between the two germline ends. CDR3 length: 14 residues. CDR3 loop: CASSFKGTGETQYF. DNA for the CDR3: TGTGCCAGCAGTTTTAAGGGTACGGGAGAGACCCAGTACTTC.

This clonotype was seen more than once but under ten times. The CDR3 loop is CSASRQGGTHNQPQHF. The CDR3 DNA follows: TGCAGTGCTAGTAGACAGGGGGGAACCCACAATCAGCCCCAGCATTTT. This chain joins TRBV20-1 and TRBJ1-5, with TRBD1 matching over 9 bases. Unmatched junction bases numbered 9, after V lost 3 bases and J lost 3 bases. CDR1 and CDR2 from the germline V gene are DFQATT and SNEGSKA (reference sequence). This CDR3 is built from 16 residues.